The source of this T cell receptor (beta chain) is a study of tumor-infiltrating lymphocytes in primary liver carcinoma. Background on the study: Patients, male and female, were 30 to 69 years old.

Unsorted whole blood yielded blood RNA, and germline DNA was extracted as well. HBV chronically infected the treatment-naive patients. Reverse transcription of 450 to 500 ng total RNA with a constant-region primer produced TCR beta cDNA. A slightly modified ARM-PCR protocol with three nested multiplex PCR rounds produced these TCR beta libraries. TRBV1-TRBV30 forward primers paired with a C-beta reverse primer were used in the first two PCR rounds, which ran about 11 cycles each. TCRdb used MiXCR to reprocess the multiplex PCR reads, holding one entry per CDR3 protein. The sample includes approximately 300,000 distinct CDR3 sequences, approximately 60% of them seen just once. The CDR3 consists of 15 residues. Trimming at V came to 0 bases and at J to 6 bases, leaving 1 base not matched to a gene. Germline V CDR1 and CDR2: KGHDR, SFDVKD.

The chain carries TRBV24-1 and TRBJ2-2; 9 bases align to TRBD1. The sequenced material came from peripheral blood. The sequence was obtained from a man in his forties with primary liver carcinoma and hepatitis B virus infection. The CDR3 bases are TGTGCCACCAGTGATTTGGACAGGGGGGCCGGGGAGCTGTTTTTT. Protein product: CATSDLDRGAGELFF.